The 11 T cell receptor beta chains reported below all come from one sample, sequenced in a study of T cell responses to AZD1222 COVID-19 vaccine. Assay used: immunoSEQ multiplex PCR; TCRdb lists only in-frame clones, some missing. The table shows 140,000 or so clones, with approximately 90% occurring only once. The source material was peripheral blood, sampled 28 days after the second AZD1222 dose. These receptors all come from an adult who received the AZD1222 COVID-19 vaccine.

The chain combines TRBV7-9 with TRBJ2-1; TRBD2 might be the D (6 bases). CDR1 is SEHNR, CDR2 FQNEAQ, per germline (reference sequence). The germline V and J ends were trimmed by 2 bases and 6 bases, with 8 bases remaining between them. The CDR3 consists of 13 residues. The CDR3 DNA reads as TGTGCCAGCAGCTTAAGCGGGTCCAATGAGCAGTTCTTC. Translating it yields CASSLSGSNEQFF.

The chain carries TRBV27 and TRBJ2-3, with TRBD2 matching over 8 bases. Germline lookup yields CDR1 MNHEY and CDR2 SMNVEV (reference sequence). Trimming removed 5 bases from V and 0 bases from J; junction bases left unmatched: 13. This CDR3 comprises 18 residues. The CDR3 DNA reads as TGTGCCAGCAGTCCGAACATCATAGCGGGACCCAGCACAGATACGCAGTATTTT. As protein: CASSPNIIAGPSTDTQYF.

The V gene is TRBV12-3 or TRBV12-4, the J gene TRBJ2-1; D call uncertain. V shed 7 bases and J shed 6 bases, with 13 bases lying between them. CDR3 size: 13 residues. The CDR3 DNA reads TGTGCCAGCACCCTTGTCTTGGGCAATGAGCAGTTCTTC. It encodes CASTLVLGNEQFF.

The chain uses TRBV7-9 and TRBJ2-5, with D possibly TRBD1 on 6 matching bases. The CDR3 is 14 amino acids. Between the trimmed V and J ends, which lost 11 bases and 3 bases, there was a span of 19 bases. Germline V gives CDR1 SEHNR, CDR2 FQNEAQ (reference sequence). CDR3 coding DNA: TGTGCCCCTCCTCCCGACAGGTTTAAAGAGACCCAGTACTTC. Protein: CAPPPDRFKETQYF.

The chain couples TRBV6-5 to TRBJ1-2; possibly TRBD1 for D (6 bases). CDR1 is MNHEY and CDR2 is SVGAGI in the germline V gene. This CDR3 region has 13 residues. V dropped 6 bases and J dropped 8 bases, with 16 bases sitting between them. CDR3 in DNA: TGTGCCAGCAGGACCACAGGGTCAGGAGGCTACACCTTC. It is translated as CASRTTGSGGYTF.

This chain uses TRBV2 with TRBJ2-7; D is perhaps TRBD2 (5 bases). Germline V gives CDR1 SNHLY, CDR2 FYNNEI. The V end lost 8 bases, the J end lost 7 bases, and 15 bases lay between the germline ends. This CDR3 contains 12 residues. This CDR3 is CASFPGEREQYF. The CDR3 DNA is TGTGCCAGCTTCCCTGGGGAGAGGGAGCAGTACTTC.

The rearrangement uses TRBV7-9 and TRBJ2-6; 10 bases match TRBD1. This CDR3 comprises 17 residues. Germline-derived CDR1 and CDR2 are SEHNR and FQNEAQ (reference sequence). J gave up 4 bases and V 7 bases, and 10 bases lay outside the gene matches. The CDR3 reads CASTRGQGLTGANVLTF. As DNA, the CDR3 is TGTGCCAGCACCCGGGGACAGGGGTTAACAGGGGCCAACGTCCTGACTTTC.

The gene calls are TRBV4-3 and TRBJ1-5; D ambiguous. Germline values: CDR1 LGHNA, CDR2 YSLEER. The V gene lost 2 bases and the J gene lost 7 bases, with 9 bases spanning the gap. The CDR3 extends over 13 amino acids. The CDR3 region is CASSQRIGQPQHF. The CDR3 coding sequence is TGCGCCAGCAGCCAACGAATTGGGCAGCCCCAGCATTTT.

The chain couples TRBV14 to TRBJ2-5, with 7 positions matching TRBD1. J lost 2 bases, V lost 2 bases, and 11 bases had no gene match. The CDR3 consists of 17 residues. CDR1 and CDR2 from the germline V gene are SGHDN and FVKESK. CDR3 in amino acids: CASSQMKGTEAQETQYF. CDR3 in DNA: TGTGCCAGCAGCCAAATGAAGGGGACAGAAGCTCAAGAGACCCAGTACTTC.

In this sample, this clone turned up once. The chain joins TRBV19 to TRBJ1-1; D gene uncertain. Germline V CDR1 and CDR2: LNHDA, SQIVND (reference sequence). This CDR3 is built from 14 residues. V was clipped by 6 bases and J by 4 bases, with 15 bases between them. The CDR3 loop is CASRTGEMSTEAFF. CDR3 nucleotides: TGTGCCAGTAGGACTGGAGAAATGTCCACTGAAGCTTTCTTT.

This clone showed up just a few times. The genes are TRBV2 and TRBJ2-4, with TRBD1 identical over 10 bases. CDR3 length: 18 residues. Per the germline V gene, CDR1 is SNHLY and CDR2 is FYNNEI. The V and J ends lost 7 bases and 2 bases, in that order; junction bases with no gene match: 14. The CDR3 region is CASKRDRGNTRSKNIQYF. CDR3 coding DNA: TGTGCCAGCAAGAGGGACAGGGGCAATACAAGATCCAAAAACATTCAGTACTTC.